The 29 T cell receptor beta chains presented below share a single source sample, sequenced in a study of cytomegalovirus exposure and HLA in healthy donors (dated by TCRdb to 2017 to 2019). Library creation used the immunoSEQ multiplex PCR assay. For the multiplex PCR, a mixture combining 60 forward primers for TCR Vbeta segments and 13 reverse primers for TCR Jbeta segments was used. This immuneACCESS table, as held by TCRdb, lists in-frame sequences with V and J called but not all clones. Of the missing ones, under half trace to an unresolved V gene in checked studies; the others have no known cause. The sample data list about 82,000 clones, and about 78% of these were observed just once. The ten largest clonotypes hold 3% to 3.5% of the sample. The sample consisted of PBMCs. Receptors were obtained from a man aged 45-65 years in good health and CMV-seronegative.

CDR3 nucleotide sequence: TGCAGTGCTACGGGACTAGCGGAGCAGTTCTTC. Protein sequence: CSATGLAEQFF. This chain links TRBV20-1 with TRBJ2-1; 10 bases are a match to TRBD2. Germline V lookup: CDR1 DFQATT, CDR2 SNEGSKA (reference sequence). The CDR3 contains 11 residues. Unmatched junction bases numbered 1, after V lost 4 bases and J lost 10 bases.

With regard to this clone: Different DNA sequences within this sample yield the same CDR3. This chain links TRBV11-2 with TRBJ2-7, with 12 nucleotides matching TRBD2. After removal of 0 bases from V and 5 bases from J, the junction contained 8 bases not matched to a gene. CDR1 is SGHAT and CDR2 is FQNNGV in the germline V gene. The CDR3 contains 17 residues. The CDR3 DNA follows: TGTGCCAGCAGCTTAGACCTACTAGCGGGGGGCAGAAACGAGCAGTACTTC. This gives the protein CASSLDLLAGGRNEQYF.

The chain is built from TRBV5-5 and TRBJ1-6; TRBD1 might be the D (5 bases). The germline V gene has CDR1 SGHKS and CDR2 YYEKEE (reference sequence). CDR3 length equals 15 residues. Trimming cost V 1 base and J 7 bases, with 12 bases left between them. CDR3 in amino acids: CASSLQGSGNSPLHF. The CDR3, as DNA: TGTGCCAGCAGCTTGCAGGGAAGTGGCAATTCACCCCTCCACTTT. Supplemented by reference TRBV5-5 and TRBJ1-6, the full variable domain reads DAGVTQSPTHLIKTRGQQVTLRCSPISGHKSVSWYQQVLGQGPQFIFQYYEKEERGRGNFPDRFSARQFPNYSSELNVNALLLGDSALYLCASSLQGSGNSPLHFGNGTRLTVT.

The chain combines TRBV9 with TRBJ2-1; tentatively, D is TRBD2 (6 bases). There are 13 residues in the CDR3. From germline, CDR1 is SGDLS and CDR2 YYNGEE. V lost 1 base, J lost 6 bases, and 8 bases lay in between. CDR3 in DNA: TGTGCCAGCAGCGTAAGGGACTCCAATGAGCAGTTCTTC. Residues: CASSVRDSNEQFF.

The chain carries TRBV5-3 and TRBJ2-7; D is unresolved. TRBV5-3 is an ORF, and what it does is uncertain. Trimming pared 5 bases from V and 6 bases from J, leaving 21 bases between. The CDR3 runs to 15 residues. The CDR3 nucleotides read TGTGCCAGAAGGCTATCTGTGCCCCCTCGCTTCGAGCAGTACTTC. This gives the protein CARRLSVPPRFEQYF.

The chain is built from TRBV18 and TRBJ2-7; possibly TRBD2 for D (5 bases). Deletions cut 1 base from V and 7 bases from J, with 11 bases between. CDR1 is KGHSH and CDR2 is LQKENI in the germline V gene. The CDR3 runs 13 residues. CDR3 sequence (DNA): TGTGCCAGCTCACCACTGGCCGGGGATGAGCAGTACTTC. This encodes CASSPLAGDEQYF.

This chain's CDR3 is CASSLGQGNEKLFF. DNA of the CDR3: TGCGCCAGCAGCCTGGGACAGGGGAATGAAAAACTGTTTTTT. The V call is TRBV4-3, the J call TRBJ1-4, with 10 bases that match TRBD1. The V gene's germline CDR1 is LGHNA and CDR2 YSLEER. V was clipped by 4 bases and J by 5 bases; unmatched bases: 1. The length of the CDR3 is 14 residues.

This clone appeared a single time. This chain connects TRBV6-1 to TRBJ2-7; 9 bases align to TRBD1. This CDR3 has 14 amino acids. Germline loops: CDR1 MNHNS, CDR2 SASEGT. V shed 6 bases and J 4 bases; nucleotides not matched to a gene: 7. CDR3 DNA: TGTGCCAGCAGCCGACAGGGACAGGGTTACGAGCAGTACTTC. Protein sequence: CASSRQGQGYEQYF.

A single count supports this clone. The rearrangement uses TRBV13 and TRBJ2-5; D remains ambiguous. The V gene's germline CDR1 is PRHDT and CDR2 FYEKMQ (reference sequence). This CDR3 has 14 amino acids. Trimming pared 5 bases from V and 5 bases from J, leaving 15 bases between. In DNA form, the CDR3 reads TGTGCCAGCAGCCATGTTTGGTTTGAGGAGACCCAGTACTTC. Amino acid sequence: CASSHVWFEETQYF.

This chain joins TRBV10-3 and TRBJ2-3; TRBD1 agrees at 10 bases. Germline V gene sequence: CDR1 ENHRY, CDR2 SYGVKD. J gave up 0 bases and V 5 bases, and 2 bases lay outside the gene matches. The CDR3 is made up of 15 amino acids. The CDR3 DNA reads as TGTGCCATCAGTCGGGACAGGGGAAGCACAGATACGCAGTATTTT. Protein sequence: CAISRDRGSTDTQYF.

V usage is TRBV11-3 and J usage is TRBJ2-2; 9 bases line up with TRBD1. The CDR3 contains 16 residues. With 5 bases clipped from V and 4 bases from J, the junction kept 8 bases outside the gene matches. Germline V lookup: CDR1 SGHNT, CDR2 YENEEA. CDR3: CASSPVGTGSTGELFF. The CDR3 coding sequence is TGTGCCAGCAGCCCCGTCGGGACAGGGTCCACCGGGGAGCTGTTTTTT.

The rearrangement links TRBV6-1 to TRBJ1-6; 7 bases line up with TRBD1. The germline V gene encodes CDR1 MNHNS and CDR2 SASEGT. The CDR3 is 14 residues long. V was clipped by 6 bases and J by 8 bases; unmatched bases: 7. This CDR3 is CASSSGTEHSPLHF. CDR3 DNA: TGTGCCAGCAGCTCCGGGACAGAACATTCACCCCTCCACTTT.

J is TRBJ1-2 and V is TRBV30; 7 positions agree with TRBD1. V lost 1 base to trimming and J lost 4 bases; unmatched junction nucleotides: 9. The germline V gene has CDR1 GTSNPN and CDR2 SVGIG (reference sequence). This CDR3 has 15 residues. The CDR3 region is CAWSERDRASYGYTF. The CDR3 DNA sequence: TGTGCCTGGAGTGAGAGAGACAGGGCAAGCTATGGCTACACCTTC.

The chain couples TRBV7-5 to TRBJ2-3; the tabulated D call, TRBD2, remains unverified against the DNA. TRBV7-5 is a pseudogene locus. The CDR3 totals 14 residues. CDR3 loop: CVRSLDPREDTQYF. As DNA, the CDR3 is TGTGTCAGAAGCTTAGATCCCCGGGAAGATACGCAGTATTTT.

Of note for this clone: One end of the junction fails to match germline, which may point to a read error. V and J are TRBV28 and TRBJ2-7; TRBD1 might be the D (6 bases). There are 13 residues in the CDR3. CDR1 and CDR2 (germline): MDHEN, SYDVKM. CDR3 residues: CASSFQGSYERYF. The CDR3 bases are TGTGCCAGCAGTTTTCAGGGGTCCTACGAGCGGTACTTC.

V usage is TRBV9 and J usage is TRBJ2-7, with D maybe TRBD2 (5 bases). The germline gives CDR1 SGDLS, CDR2 YYNGEE. V lost 0 bases to trimming and J lost 5 bases, with 18 bases between them. The CDR3 covers 16 residues. DNA for the CDR3: TGTGCCAGCAGCGTAGTACCCAGCGGCGGCCTCAACGAGCAGTACTTC. Protein sequence: CASSVVPSGGLNEQYF.

The chain combines TRBV12-5 with TRBJ2-2; D not resolved. The V gene's germline CDR1 is LGHNT and CDR2 FRNRAP. There are 14 residues in the CDR3. The V end lost 2 bases, the J end lost 6 bases, and 10 bases lay between the germline ends. The CDR3 protein is CASGLRVAAGELFF. CDR3 sequence (DNA): TGTGCTAGTGGTTTGAGAGTTGCGGCCGGGGAGCTGTTTTTT.

The chain has TRBV7-9 and TRBJ1-3; D possibly corresponds to TRBD1 (6 bases). The V gene's germline CDR1 is SEHNR and CDR2 FQNEAQ (reference sequence). The CDR3 runs to 18 residues. V shed 5 bases and J shed 0 bases, with 20 bases lying between them. The CDR3: CASSGTRAVPYSGNTIYF. CDR3 nucleotides: TGTGCCAGCAGCGGGACACGGGCTGTCCCCTACTCTGGAAACACCATATATTTT.

This chain links TRBV11-2 with TRBJ2-1, with D perhaps matching TRBD1 (6 bases). Germline lookup yields CDR1 SGHAT and CDR2 FQNNGV. Trimming removed 4 bases at V and 4 bases at J, with 14 bases between. The CDR3 contains 15 residues. CDR3 nucleotides: TGTGCCAGCAGCTCCCACGGGACACCATACAATGAGCAGTTCTTC. Its translation is CASSSHGTPYNEQFF.

The CDR3 DNA is TGTGCCAGCAACCGGGAGGGCAGCTACTATGGCTACACCTTC. Its translation is CASNREGSYYGYTF. The chain has TRBV6-1 and TRBJ1-2; D ambiguous. Germline V CDR1 and CDR2: MNHNS, SASEGT. CDR3 length: 14 residues. Trimming removed 7 bases from V and 3 bases from J, with 15 bases in between.

The V gene is TRBV28, the J gene TRBJ1-1; tentatively, D is TRBD1 (6 bases). V gave up 4 bases and J gave up 5 bases, with 14 bases separating them. The CDR3 has 14 amino acids. Germline CDR1 is MDHEN and CDR2 is SYDVKM. The CDR3 here is CASSWGGASTEAFF. CDR3 coding DNA: TGTGCCAGCAGTTGGGGGGGCGCGAGTACTGAAGCTTTCTTT.

This chain uses TRBV30 with TRBJ1-3; possible D gene TRBD1, 6 bases. Trimming took 5 bases from V and 0 from J, leaving 20 bases between them. CDR1 and CDR2 (germline): GTSNPN, SVGIG (reference sequence). The CDR3 is 17 residues long. DNA for the CDR3: TGTGCCTGGGGGTGGGGGGGCTCCACCGTCTCTGGAAACACCATATATTTT. Translated, it gives CAWGWGGSTVSGNTIYF.

This clone was picked up one time. The chain employs TRBV5-1 and TRBJ2-1, with 10 nucleotides matching TRBD2. Germline CDR1 reads SGHRS; CDR2 reads YFSETQ. This CDR3 has 15 residues. V was clipped by 4 bases and J by 6 bases; unmatched bases: 7. The CDR3: CASSLSGGSANEQFF. The CDR3 DNA sequence: TGCGCCAGCAGCCTTAGCGGGGGGTCCGCCAATGAGCAGTTCTTC.

This chain connects TRBV5-4 to TRBJ1-6; D perhaps matches TRBD1 (5 bases). V dropped 0 bases and J dropped 6 bases, with 16 bases sitting between them. The germline gives CDR1 SGHNT, CDR2 YYREEE (reference sequence). The CDR3 runs to 17 residues. The DNA for the CDR3 is TGTGCCAGCAGCTTGGTAGGCGGCAGGGCGTTTAATTCACCCCTCCACTTT. It is translated as CASSLVGGRAFNSPLHF.

The chain joins TRBV29-1 to TRBJ1-1, with D tentatively TRBD1 (5 bases). CDR1 SQVTM and CDR2 ANQGSEA come from the germline V gene. The V end lost 4 bases, the J end lost 4 bases, and 19 bases lay between the germline ends. The CDR3 is made up of 15 amino acids. CDR3 nucleotides: TGCAGCGTTGGAACGCGGACGGGGGTTAGCACTGAAGCTTTCTTT. This sequence encodes CSVGTRTGVSTEAFF.

V and J are TRBV7-3 and TRBJ2-5, with TRBD1 as a possible D gene (6 bases). The germline V gene encodes CDR1 SGHTA and CDR2 FQGTGA. The V gene lost 6 bases and the J gene lost 4 bases, with 18 bases spanning the gap. This CDR3 is built from 15 residues. Written as DNA, the CDR3 is TGTGCCAGCAGGACCGCCCAGGGGCTAGGAGAGACCCAGTACTTC. This codes for CASRTAQGLGETQYF.

The rearrangement joins TRBV5-1 to TRBJ1-4, with 9 bases identical to TRBD1. CDR1 is SGHRS and CDR2 is YFSETQ in the germline V gene. The length of the CDR3 is 16 residues. Trimming removed 0 bases from V and 4 bases from J; junction bases left unmatched: 4. The CDR3 nucleotides are TGCGCCAGCAGCTTGGGACAGGGGGGGAATAATGAAAAACTGTTTTTT. Residues: CASSLGQGGNNEKLFF.

CDR3 nucleotides: TGTGCCAGCAGTTACCGGAGGGGGGGTGGCTACACCTTC. This gives the protein CASSYRRGGGYTF. The chain employs TRBV6-5 and TRBJ1-2, with a weak D call TRBD1 (6 bases). This CDR3 spans 13 amino acids. The V gene's germline CDR1 is MNHEY and CDR2 SVGAGI. The germline V and J ends were trimmed by 2 bases and 7 bases, with 11 bases remaining between them.

This clone was recorded once. The V call is TRBV2, the J call TRBJ1-1; D gene unclear. This CDR3 is built from 13 residues. The germline CDR1 and CDR2 sequences are SNHLY and FYNNEI. Trimming shortened V by 11 bases and J by 0 bases, and 13 bases separated the two germline ends. The CDR3 sequence: CASLREVNTEAFF. Written as DNA, the CDR3 is TGTGCCTCCCTGCGAGAGGTGAACACTGAAGCTTTCTTT.